These T cell receptor beta chains were read from a single sample in a study of beta chain features in type 1 diabetes. Sequencing was performed with immunoSEQ multiplex PCR; in TCRdb, only in-frame clones are kept and a portion is missing. The table has 150,000 to 190,000 clones, about 8.1% seen once. Sequencing was performed on central memory CD4+ T cells from blood. Receptors originate from a man aged 18-30 years in good health. The CDR3 runs from the conserved cysteine through the conserved F or W.

CDR3: CASDRESGYGYTF
J: TRBJ1-2
V: TRBV5-4
length: 13

CDR3: CASSLDGKAYEQYF
J: TRBJ2-7
V: TRBV5-4
length: 14

CDR3: CASSSGQHYGYTF
J: TRBJ1-2
V: TRBV5-4
length: 13

CDR3: CASSQGPSSYNEQFF
J: TRBJ2-1
V: TRBV4-1
length: 15

CDR3: CASSSQGGGIVGEQFF
J: TRBJ2-1
V: TRBV7-2
length: 16

CDR3: CASSYDRGSTEAFF
J: TRBJ1-1
V: TRBV6-5
length: 14

CDR3: CASSPTTLAGAGNEQFF
J: TRBJ2-1
V: TRBV18
length: 17

CDR3: CSVEVTGESNQPQHF
J: TRBJ1-5
V: TRBV29-1
length: 15

CDR3: CASSWTGADTQYF
J: TRBJ2-3
V: TRBV5-4
length: 13

CDR3: CASMGGWGNSNQPQHF
J: TRBJ1-5
V: TRBV19
length: 16

CDR3: CASSLEGGGLETQYF
J: TRBJ2-5
V: TRBV11-3
length: 15

CDR3: CATSRDPMTRGGYGYTF
J: TRBJ1-2
V: TRBV15
length: 17

CDR3: CASSFEGYGYTF
J: TRBJ1-2
V: TRBV6-5
length: 12

CDR3: CASSLEYRTDQPQHF
J: TRBJ1-5
V: TRBV7-2
length: 15

CDR3: CASSQDSSGQRRFF
J: TRBJ2-1
V: TRBV5-4
length: 14

CDR3: CASSPLPSGNNEQFF
J: TRBJ2-1
V: TRBV18
length: 15

CDR3: CASSARLAGGPQETQYF
J: TRBJ2-5
V: TRBV4-2
length: 17

CDR3: CASSLGTGITGELFF
J: TRBJ2-2
V: TRBV11-3
length: 15

CDR3: CASSPGETQYF
J: TRBJ2-5
V: TRBV6-6
length: 11

CDR3: CASSPGVGQYF
J: TRBJ2-7
V: TRBV6-5
length: 11

CDR3: CASSGTSGSNEQYF
J: TRBJ2-7
V: TRBV14
length: 14

CDR3: CASSYGGAQEEKLFF
J: TRBJ1-4
V: TRBV6-5
length: 15

CDR3: CATTGPGLAGVTYNEQFF
J: TRBJ2-1
V: TRBV15
length: 18

CDR3: CASSQDFFGEQFF
J: TRBJ2-1
V: TRBV4-3
length: 13

CDR3: CASNNAVDEQFF
J: TRBJ2-1
V: TRBV11-1
length: 12

CDR3: CSVSGGEGTQYF
J: TRBJ2-5
V: TRBV29-1
length: 12

CDR3: CASSQIQGSYEQYF
J: TRBJ2-7
V: TRBV14
length: 14

CDR3: CASSSRQGASGNYGYTF
J: TRBJ1-2
V: TRBV7-2
length: 17

CDR3: CAWSVIWEGLTDTQYF
J: TRBJ2-3
V: TRBV30
length: 16

CDR3: CASSRGLAGGTEQFF
J: TRBJ2-1
V: TRBV4-2
length: 15

CDR3: CASSPEGRGTDTGELFF
J: TRBJ2-2
V: TRBV5-1
length: 17

CDR3: CASSQDPQGQAGELFF
J: TRBJ2-2
V: TRBV4-3
length: 16

CDR3: CASSSQVGEQFF
J: TRBJ2-1
V: TRBV5-1
length: 12